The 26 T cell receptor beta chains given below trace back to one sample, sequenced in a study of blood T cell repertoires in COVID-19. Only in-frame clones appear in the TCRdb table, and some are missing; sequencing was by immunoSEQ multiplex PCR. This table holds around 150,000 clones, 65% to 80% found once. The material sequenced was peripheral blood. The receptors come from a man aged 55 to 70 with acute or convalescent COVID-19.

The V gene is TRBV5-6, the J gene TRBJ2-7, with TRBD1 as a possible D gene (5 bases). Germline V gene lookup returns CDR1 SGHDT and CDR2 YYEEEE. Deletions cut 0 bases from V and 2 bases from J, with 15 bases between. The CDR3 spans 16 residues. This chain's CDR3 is CASSLVSGRSPYEQYF. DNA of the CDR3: TGTGCCAGCAGCTTGGTGTCAGGGCGATCCCCCTACGAGCAGTACTTC.

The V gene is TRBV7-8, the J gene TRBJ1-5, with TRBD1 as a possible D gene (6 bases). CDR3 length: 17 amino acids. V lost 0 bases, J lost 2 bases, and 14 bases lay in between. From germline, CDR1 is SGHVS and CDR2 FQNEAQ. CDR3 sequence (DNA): TGTGCCAGCAGCTTAGCTATTCCGGCAGGGGGCAATCAGCCCCAGCATTTT. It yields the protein CASSLAIPAGGNQPQHF.

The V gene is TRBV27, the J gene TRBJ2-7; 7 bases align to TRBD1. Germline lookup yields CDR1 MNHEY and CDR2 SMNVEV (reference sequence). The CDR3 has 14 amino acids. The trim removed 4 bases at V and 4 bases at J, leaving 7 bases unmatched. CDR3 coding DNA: TGTGCCAGCAGTTGGAAAGGGGGCTTGTACGAGCAGTACTTC. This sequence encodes CASSWKGGLYEQYF.

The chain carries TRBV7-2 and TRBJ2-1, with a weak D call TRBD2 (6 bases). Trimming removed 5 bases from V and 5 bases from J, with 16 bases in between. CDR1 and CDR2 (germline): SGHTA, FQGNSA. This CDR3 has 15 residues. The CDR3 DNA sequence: TGTGCCAGCAGCCCCCCTAGAGGCGGGGACAATGAGCAGTTCTTC. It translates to CASSPPRGGDNEQFF.

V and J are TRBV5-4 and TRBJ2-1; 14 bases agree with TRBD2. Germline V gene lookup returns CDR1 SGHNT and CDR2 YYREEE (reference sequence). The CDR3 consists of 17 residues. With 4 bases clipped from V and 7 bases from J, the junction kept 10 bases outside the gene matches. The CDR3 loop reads CASSPSGGLAGVNEQFF. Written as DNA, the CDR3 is TGTGCCAGCAGCCCTTCCGGGGGACTAGCGGGAGTAAATGAGCAGTTCTTC.

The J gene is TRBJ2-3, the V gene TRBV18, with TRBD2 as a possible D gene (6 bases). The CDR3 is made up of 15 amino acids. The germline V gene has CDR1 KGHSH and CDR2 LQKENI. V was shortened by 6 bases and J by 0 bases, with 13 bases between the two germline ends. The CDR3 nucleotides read TGTGCCAGCTCGGAGCCTAGCGCCAGCACAGATACGCAGTATTTT. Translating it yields CASSEPSASTDTQYF.

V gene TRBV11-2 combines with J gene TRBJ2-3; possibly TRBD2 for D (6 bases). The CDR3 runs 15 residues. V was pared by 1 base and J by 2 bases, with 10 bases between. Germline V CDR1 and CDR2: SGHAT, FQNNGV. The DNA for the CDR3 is TGTGCCAGCAGCTTAGGGGGGAGGCCCACAGATACGCAGTATTTT. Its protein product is CASSLGGRPTDTQYF.

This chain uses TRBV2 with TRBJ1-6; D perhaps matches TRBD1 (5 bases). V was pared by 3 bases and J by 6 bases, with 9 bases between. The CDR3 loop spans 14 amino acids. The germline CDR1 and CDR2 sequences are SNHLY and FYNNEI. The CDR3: CASSEGRFNSPLHF. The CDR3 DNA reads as TGTGCCAGCAGTGAGGGGCGATTTAATTCACCCCTCCACTTT. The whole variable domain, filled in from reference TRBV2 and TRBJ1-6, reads EPEVTQTPSHQVTQMGQEVILRCVPISNHLYFYWYRQILGQKVEFLVSFYNNEISEKSEIFDDQFSVERPDGSNFTLKIRSTKLEDSAMYFCASSEGRFNSPLHFGNGTRLTVT.

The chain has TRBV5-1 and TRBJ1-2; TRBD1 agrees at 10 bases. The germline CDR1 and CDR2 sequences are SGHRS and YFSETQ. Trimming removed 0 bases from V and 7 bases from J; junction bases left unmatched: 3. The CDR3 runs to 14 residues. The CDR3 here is CASSLGTGGSGYTF. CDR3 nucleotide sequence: TGCGCCAGCAGCTTGGGGACAGGGGGAAGTGGCTACACCTTC.

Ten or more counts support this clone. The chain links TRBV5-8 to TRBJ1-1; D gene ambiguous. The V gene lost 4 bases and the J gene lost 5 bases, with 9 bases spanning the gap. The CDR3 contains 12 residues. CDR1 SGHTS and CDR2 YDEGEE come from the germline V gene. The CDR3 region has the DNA TGTGCCAGCAGCCCCTCGGGGACTGAAGCTTTCTTT. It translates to CASSPSGTEAFF.

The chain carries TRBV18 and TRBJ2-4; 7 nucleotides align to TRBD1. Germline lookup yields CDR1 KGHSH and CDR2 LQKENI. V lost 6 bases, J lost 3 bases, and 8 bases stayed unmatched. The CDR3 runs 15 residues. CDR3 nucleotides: TGTGCCAGCTCCGATACAGGGGCCCTCAAAAACATTCAGTACTTC. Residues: CASSDTGALKNIQYF.

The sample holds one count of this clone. The CDR3 bases are TGTGCCATCAAAATCGCTGGGGGACTAGCGGGAGGGACGGACAATGAGCAGTTCTTC. Protein sequence: CAIKIAGGLAGGTDNEQFF. The rearrangement links TRBV10-3 to TRBJ2-1; 16 nucleotides match TRBD2. CDR3 length equals 19 residues. J was trimmed by 5 bases and V by 7 bases; bases with no gene match: 14. Germline CDR1 reads ENHRY; CDR2 reads SYGVKD.

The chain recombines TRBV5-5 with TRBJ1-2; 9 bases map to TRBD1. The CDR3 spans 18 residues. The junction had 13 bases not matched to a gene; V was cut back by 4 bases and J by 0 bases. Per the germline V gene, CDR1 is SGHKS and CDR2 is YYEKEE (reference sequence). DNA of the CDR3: TGTGCCAGCAGCCCTACTGGGACAGGGAGACGGGCTAACTATGGCTACACCTTC. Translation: CASSPTGTGRRANYGYTF.

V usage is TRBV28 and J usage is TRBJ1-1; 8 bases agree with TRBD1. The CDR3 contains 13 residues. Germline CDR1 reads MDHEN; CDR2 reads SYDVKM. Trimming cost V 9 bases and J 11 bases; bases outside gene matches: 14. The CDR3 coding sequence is TGTGCCAGTGTGACAGGGGACGCGGGGTGGGCTTTCTTT. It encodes CASVTGDAGWAFF.

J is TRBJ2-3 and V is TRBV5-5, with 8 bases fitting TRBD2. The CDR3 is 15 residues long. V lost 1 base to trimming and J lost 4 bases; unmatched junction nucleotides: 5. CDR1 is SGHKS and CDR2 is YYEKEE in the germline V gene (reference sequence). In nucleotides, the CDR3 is TGTGCCAGCAGCTTGTCGGGAGGGATCTCAGATACGCAGTATTTT. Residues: CASSLSGGISDTQYF.

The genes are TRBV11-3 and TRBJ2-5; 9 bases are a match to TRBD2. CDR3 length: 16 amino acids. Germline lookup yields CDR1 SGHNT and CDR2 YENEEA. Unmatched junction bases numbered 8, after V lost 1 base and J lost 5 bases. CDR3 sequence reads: CASSLGSSGSGETQYF. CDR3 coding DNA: TGTGCCAGCAGCTTAGGGAGTAGCGGGAGCGGCGAGACCCAGTACTTC.

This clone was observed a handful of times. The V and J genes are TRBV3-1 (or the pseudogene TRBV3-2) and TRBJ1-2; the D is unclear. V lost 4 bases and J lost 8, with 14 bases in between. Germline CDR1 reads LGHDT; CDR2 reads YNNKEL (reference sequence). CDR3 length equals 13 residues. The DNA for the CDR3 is TGTGCCAGCAGCCGAGCGGCTAGTGGAGGCTACACCTTC. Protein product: CASSRAASGGYTF.

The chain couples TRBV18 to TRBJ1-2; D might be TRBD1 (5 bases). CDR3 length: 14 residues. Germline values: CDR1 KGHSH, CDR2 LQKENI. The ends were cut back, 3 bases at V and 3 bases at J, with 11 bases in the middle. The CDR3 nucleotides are TGTGCCAGCTCACCTAGCCGGGGGGACTATGGCTACACCTTC. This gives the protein CASSPSRGDYGYTF.

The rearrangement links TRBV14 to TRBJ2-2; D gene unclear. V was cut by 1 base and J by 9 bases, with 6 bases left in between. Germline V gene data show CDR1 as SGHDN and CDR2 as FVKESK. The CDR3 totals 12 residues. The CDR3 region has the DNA TGTGCCAGCAGCCAAGTCCCATGGGAGCTGTTTTTT. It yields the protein CASSQVPWELFF.

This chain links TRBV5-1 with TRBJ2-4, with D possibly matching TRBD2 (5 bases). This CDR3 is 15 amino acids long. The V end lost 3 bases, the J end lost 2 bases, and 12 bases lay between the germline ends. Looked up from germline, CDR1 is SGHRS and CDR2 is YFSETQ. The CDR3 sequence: CASSWAGVSKNIQYF. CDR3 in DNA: TGCGCCAGCAGCTGGGCCGGGGTGTCCAAAAACATTCAGTACTTC.

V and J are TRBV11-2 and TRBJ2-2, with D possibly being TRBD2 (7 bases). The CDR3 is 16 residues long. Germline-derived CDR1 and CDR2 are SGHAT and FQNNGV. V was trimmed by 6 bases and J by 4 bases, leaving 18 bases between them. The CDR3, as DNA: TGTGCCAGCAGTGTGCGGGGGCGCGATGTCACCGGGGAGCTGTTTTTT. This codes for CASSVRGRDVTGELFF. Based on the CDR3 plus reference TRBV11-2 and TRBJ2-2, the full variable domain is EAGVAQSPRYKIIEKRQSVAFWCNPISGHATLYWYQQILGQGPKLLIQFQNNGVVDDSQLPKDRFSAERLKGVDSTLKIQPAKLEDSAVYLCASSVRGRDVTGELFFGEGSRLTVL.

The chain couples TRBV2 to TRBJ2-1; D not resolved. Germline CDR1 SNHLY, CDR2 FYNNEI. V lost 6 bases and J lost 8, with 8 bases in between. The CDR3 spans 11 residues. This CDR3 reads CASSYADEQFF. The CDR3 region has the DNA TGTGCCAGCAGCTACGCCGATGAGCAGTTCTTC.

This chain's CDR3 is CAISGSGTGPYEQYF. As DNA, the CDR3 is TGTGCCATCAGTGGGTCCGGGACAGGGCCCTACGAGCAGTACTTC. The chain joins TRBV10-3 to TRBJ2-7; 9 nucleotides agree with TRBD1. CDR3 length: 15 amino acids. V lost 4 bases to trimming and J lost 2 bases; unmatched junction nucleotides: 6. Per germline, CDR1 ENHRY and CDR2 SYGVKD.

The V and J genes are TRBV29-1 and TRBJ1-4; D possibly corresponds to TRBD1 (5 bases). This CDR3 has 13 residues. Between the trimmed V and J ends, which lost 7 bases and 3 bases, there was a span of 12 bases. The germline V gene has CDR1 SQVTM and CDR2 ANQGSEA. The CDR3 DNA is TGCAGCGCTAGACAGTCCCCTAATGAAAAACTGTTTTTT. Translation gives CSARQSPNEKLFF.

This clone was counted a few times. DNA for the CDR3: TGCAGCGTTGAAGGGGGACAGGGTTCCTACGAGCAGTACTTC. It translates to CSVEGGQGSYEQYF. The rearrangement uses TRBV29-1 and TRBJ2-7; TRBD1 aligns across 9 bases. V trimming: 1 base; J trimming: 1 base; junction bases outside the gene matches: 2. This CDR3 region has 14 residues. In germline, CDR1 is SQVTM, CDR2 ANQGSEA.

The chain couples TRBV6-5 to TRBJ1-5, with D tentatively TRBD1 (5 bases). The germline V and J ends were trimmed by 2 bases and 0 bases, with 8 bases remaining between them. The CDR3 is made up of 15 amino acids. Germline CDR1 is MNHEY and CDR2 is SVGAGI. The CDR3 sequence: CASSYRGNSNQPQHF. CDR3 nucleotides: TGTGCCAGCAGTTACCGGGGGAATAGCAATCAGCCCCAGCATTTT.